A few counts support the clone carrying this TCR beta chain. No antigen is known for it. This specimen belongs to a study of identical twins. This CDR3 is built from 14 residues. After removal of 5 bases from V and 3 bases from J, the junction contained 6 bases not matched to a gene. The V gene's germline CDR1 is SGHVS and CDR2 FNYEAQ. Overall study results and limits: Cord blood beta clonotypes that were abundant carried fewer insertions, and memory repertoires showed no such trend. Findings depended on cross-sectional statistics rather than tracking the same donors.

One entry per CDR3 protein, called by TCRdb with MiXCR from the 5' RACE reads. The repertoire holds 460,000 or so distinct CDR3 sequences, with 12% to 15% as singletons. These same data were also listed under a study on yellow fever vaccine responses in identical twins.

This TCR derives from a woman under 30 in good health. Sample: CD4+ T cells sorted from blood. V usage is TRBV7-6 and J usage is TRBJ2-5; 7 bases align to TRBD1. The CDR3: CASSPGQRKETQYF. The CDR3 bases are TGTGCCAGCAGCCCGGGACAGAGAAAAGAGACCCAGTACTTC.